The source of this T cell receptor (beta chain) is a study of OX40 agonist ivuxolimab in advanced cancers. Generated by immunoSEQ multiplex PCR, the TCRdb table keeps only in-frame clones and is missing some. The table includes roughly 120,000 clones, around 90% detected once. Anyone with autoimmune disease history or systemic immunosuppression was excluded. Sequencing was performed on CD4+ or CD8+ T cells sorted from blood, taken in a trial of the OX40 agonist ivuxolimab. This TCR was recovered from an adult with an advanced solid tumor such as melanoma, head and neck, liver or kidney cancer.

CDR3 protein: CASSPGTSGDEQFF. The CDR3, as DNA: TGTGCCAGCAGTCCAGGGACTAGCGGGGACGAGCAGTTCTTC. The chain has TRBV6-5 and TRBJ2-1, with 13 bases aligning to TRBD2. Germline CDR1 reads MNHEY; CDR2 reads SVGAGI. The CDR3 has 14 amino acids. With V trimmed by 5 bases and J by 10 bases, 5 bases remained unmatched.